This T cell receptor (beta chain) stems from a study of shared clonotypes between healthy human individuals. This clone was observed once. The assay was immunoSEQ multiplex PCR, and TCRdb's table has in-frame clones only and misses some. The table has millions of clones, 85% to 95% seen once; the top ten hold 0.1% to 0.15%. The CDR3 has 13 residues. Trimming pared 8 bases from V and 5 bases from J, leaving 14 bases between. Germline CDR1 is MNHEY and CDR2 is SVGAGI. The material sequenced was naive CD4+ T cells sorted from blood. Noted subset: CD45RA+ positively selected. The chain employs TRBV6-5 and TRBJ2-3; D is unresolved. This TCR derives from a young man in good health. The CDR3 DNA reads as TGTGCCAGCGCTAATAGTTTTATAGATACGCAGTATTTT. Translated: CASANSFIDTQYF.